These T cell receptor beta chains were read from a single sample in a study of graft-versus-host responses after intestinal transplantation. Profiled with immunoSEQ multiplex PCR; TCRdb holds only in-frame clones, not every one. Of approximately 63,000 clones in the sample, about nine tenths were seen once. This material consisted of ileum tissue, taken 350 to 400 days after transplant. The receptor source for this set is a human patient who received an intestinal transplant, so some T cells may come from the graft donor. The CDR3 runs from the conserved cysteine through the conserved F or W. The order of the fields is clone size, J gene, D gene, V gene, CDR3 protein, CDR3 DNA. A D gene is named only where the DNA matches it firmly. Where a row states a size, it is once, few, many or the class of an expanded clone; other rows omit it.

clone_size: .; j_call: TRBJ2-2; d_call: .; v_call: TRBV7-9; cdr3_aa: CASSLEPNTGEPFF; cdr3_nt: TGTGCCAGCAGCTTAGAGCCCAACACCGGGGAGCCGTTTTTT
clone_size: once; j_call: TRBJ1-5; d_call: .; v_call: TRBV14; cdr3_aa: CASSQDHNQPQHF; cdr3_nt: TGTGCCAGCAGCCAAGATCACAATCAGCCCCAGCATTTT
clone_size: .; j_call: TRBJ2-7; d_call: TRBD1; v_call: TRBV25-1; cdr3_aa: CASKGTGSYEQYF; cdr3_nt: TGTGCCAGCAAGGGGACAGGATCCTACGAGCAGTACTTC
clone_size: .; j_call: TRBJ1-6; d_call: TRBD1; v_call: TRBV11-3; cdr3_aa: CASSLVRGLNSPLHF; cdr3_nt: TGTGCCAGCAGCTTAGTAAGGGGGCTAAATTCACCCCTCCACTTT
clone_size: .; j_call: TRBJ1-5; d_call: TRBD1; v_call: TRBV4-1; cdr3_aa: CASSQDTLTGNQPQHF; cdr3_nt: TGCGCCAGCAGCCAAGATACGTTGACAGGGAATCAGCCCCAGCATTTT
clone_size: .; j_call: TRBJ2-5; d_call: .; v_call: TRBV6-1; cdr3_aa: CASSEGVTAQETQYF; cdr3_nt: TGTGCCAGCAGTGAAGGGGTCACAGCCCAAGAGACCCAGTACTTC
clone_size: .; j_call: TRBJ2-7; d_call: .; v_call: TRBV11-2; cdr3_aa: CASSLLPYEQYF; cdr3_nt: TGTGCCAGCAGCTTGCTTCCCTACGAGCAGTACTTC
clone_size: .; j_call: TRBJ2-7; d_call: .; v_call: TRBV7-2; cdr3_aa: CASSQVGLFSYEQYF; cdr3_nt: TGTGCCAGCAGCCAAGTGGGGCTTTTCTCCTACGAGCAGTACTTC
clone_size: .; j_call: TRBJ2-7; d_call: TRBD2; v_call: TRBV5-1; cdr3_aa: CASSLLAGGSSYEQYF; cdr3_nt: TGCGCCAGCAGCCTCCTAGCGGGGGGGAGCTCCTACGAGCAGTACTTC
clone_size: once; j_call: TRBJ1-4; d_call: .; v_call: TRBV7-9; cdr3_aa: CASSLDRVPTSREKLFF; cdr3_nt: TGTGCCAGCAGCTTAGACCGGGTCCCAACCTCTCGTGAAAAACTGTTTTTT
clone_size: .; j_call: TRBJ2-5; d_call: .; v_call: TRBV7-3; cdr3_aa: CASSLLGRRGETQYF; cdr3_nt: TGTGCCAGCAGCCTCCTCGGACGGCGGGGAGAGACCCAGTACTTC
clone_size: .; j_call: TRBJ2-4; d_call: .; v_call: TRBV6-5; cdr3_aa: CASSYGGLAKNIQYF; cdr3_nt: TGTGCCAGCAGTTACGGGGGCCTAGCCAAAAACATTCAGTACTTC
clone_size: .; j_call: TRBJ1-1; d_call: .; v_call: TRBV25-1; cdr3_aa: CASSAQLNTEAFF; cdr3_nt: TGTGCCAGCAGTGCCCAACTGAACACTGAAGCTTTCTTT
clone_size: once; j_call: TRBJ2-7; d_call: TRBD2; v_call: TRBV4-2; cdr3_aa: CASSPGGGPYEQYF; cdr3_nt: TGTGCCAGCAGCCCGGGGGGGGGCCCCTACGAGCAGTACTTC
clone_size: .; j_call: TRBJ1-5; d_call: TRBD1; v_call: TRBV28; cdr3_aa: CATQGVSNQPQHF; cdr3_nt: TGTGCCACTCAGGGGGTGAGCAATCAGCCCCAGCATTTT
clone_size: .; j_call: TRBJ2-7; d_call: TRBD2; v_call: TRBV19; cdr3_aa: CASSASGTATYEQYF; cdr3_nt: TGTGCCAGTAGTGCTAGCGGAACAGCCACCTACGAGCAGTACTTC
clone_size: once; j_call: TRBJ1-2; d_call: .; v_call: TRBV28; cdr3_aa: CASSLSSLESNYGYTF; cdr3_nt: TGTGCCAGCAGTTTATCCAGTCTTGAGTCCAACTATGGCTACACCTTC
clone_size: .; j_call: TRBJ1-1; d_call: .; v_call: TRBV6-4; cdr3_aa: CASSDQIQGRDTEAFF; cdr3_nt: TGTGCCAGCAGTGACCAAATACAGGGCCGGGACACTGAAGCTTTCTTT
clone_size: .; j_call: TRBJ2-5; d_call: TRBD1; v_call: TRBV6-5; cdr3_aa: CASSNNVGQGKREYF; cdr3_nt: TGTGCCAGCAGCAACAACGTTGGACAGGGGAAAAGGGAGTACTTC
clone_size: .; j_call: TRBJ2-1; d_call: .; v_call: TRBV10-3; cdr3_aa: CATGRGDEQFF; cdr3_nt: TGTGCCACGGGGCGGGGAGATGAGCAGTTCTTC
clone_size: .; j_call: TRBJ2-7; d_call: TRBD2; v_call: TRBV14; cdr3_aa: CASSQEGTSGGYEQYF; cdr3_nt: TGTGCCAGCAGCCAAGAGGGAACTAGCGGGGGCTACGAGCAGTACTTC
clone_size: .; j_call: TRBJ2-7; d_call: .; v_call: TRBV4-2; cdr3_aa: CASSQGDSTYEQYF; cdr3_nt: TGTGCCAGCAGCCAAGGCGACAGCACCTACGAGCAGTACTTC
clone_size: .; j_call: TRBJ1-1; d_call: .; v_call: TRBV11-2; cdr3_aa: CASSLEQGTEAFF; cdr3_nt: TGTGCCAGCAGCTTAGAACAGGGCACTGAAGCCTTCTTT
clone_size: .; j_call: TRBJ1-1; d_call: TRBD1; v_call: TRBV5-1; cdr3_aa: CASSFRQGEAFF; cdr3_nt: TGCGCCAGCAGCTTCCGACAGGGTGAAGCTTTCTTT
clone_size: .; j_call: TRBJ2-3; d_call: .; v_call: TRBV6-5; cdr3_aa: CASAGQPFTDTQYF; cdr3_nt: TGTGCCAGCGCCGGACAGCCCTTCACAGATACGCAGTATTTT
clone_size: .; j_call: TRBJ1-5; d_call: .; v_call: TRBV27; cdr3_aa: CASSRGPIQPQHF; cdr3_nt: TGTGCCAGCAGTCGCGGGCCGATTCAGCCCCAGCATTTT
clone_size: .; j_call: TRBJ2-3; d_call: TRBD2; v_call: TRBV9; cdr3_aa: CASSTQRTGTSAPDTQYF; cdr3_nt: TGTGCCAGCAGCACACAAAGGACGGGGACTAGCGCCCCAGATACGCAGTATTTT
clone_size: .; j_call: TRBJ2-5; d_call: .; v_call: TRBV11-3; cdr3_aa: CASSSYNQETQYF; cdr3_nt: TGTGCCAGCAGCTCGTATAACCAAGAGACCCAGTACTTC
clone_size: once; j_call: TRBJ1-5; d_call: .; v_call: TRBV28; cdr3_aa: CASSLILSNQPQHF; cdr3_nt: TGTGCCAGCAGTTTGATTCTAAGCAATCAGCCCCAGCATTTT
clone_size: few; j_call: TRBJ1-1; d_call: TRBD1; v_call: TRBV6-5; cdr3_aa: CASGSTGPNRDTEAFF; cdr3_nt: TGTGCCAGCGGTTCGACAGGGCCCAACCGTGACACTGAAGCTTTCTTT
clone_size: .; j_call: TRBJ2-3; d_call: .; v_call: TRBV11-3; cdr3_aa: CASSLGGAADTQYF; cdr3_nt: TGTGCCAGCAGCTTAGGCGGGGCGGCAGATACGCAGTATTTT
clone_size: .; j_call: TRBJ2-7; d_call: .; v_call: TRBV4-1; cdr3_aa: CASSQDRRASYEQYF; cdr3_nt: TGCGCCAGCAGCCAAGATCGAAGGGCCTCCTACGAGCAGTACTTC
clone_size: .; j_call: TRBJ2-7; d_call: .; v_call: TRBV6-1; cdr3_aa: CASRHLQTYEQYF; cdr3_nt: TGTGCCAGCAGGCATCTTCAGACCTACGAGCAGTACTTC
clone_size: .; j_call: TRBJ2-7; d_call: TRBD2; v_call: TRBV7-9; cdr3_aa: CASSSGLVFYEQYF; cdr3_nt: TGTGCCAGCAGCTCGGGACTAGTTTTCTACGAGCAGTACTTC
clone_size: .; j_call: TRBJ2-1; d_call: .; v_call: TRBV6-5; cdr3_aa: CASSPDDNEQFF; cdr3_nt: TGTGCCAGCAGCCCAGACGACAATGAGCAGTTCTTC
clone_size: .; j_call: TRBJ2-7; d_call: .; v_call: TRBV6-1; cdr3_aa: CASSENRLPHEQYF; cdr3_nt: TGTGCCAGCAGTGAAAACAGGTTACCACACGAGCAGTACTTC
clone_size: .; j_call: TRBJ2-1; d_call: .; v_call: TRBV27; cdr3_aa: CASSLSTANEQFF; cdr3_nt: TGTGCCAGCAGTTTATCGACAGCCAATGAGCAGTTCTTC
clone_size: .; j_call: TRBJ2-1; d_call: .; v_call: TRBV28; cdr3_aa: CASSLYFDEQFF; cdr3_nt: TGTGCCAGCAGTTTATATTTTGACGAGCAGTTCTTC
clone_size: .; j_call: TRBJ1-1; d_call: TRBD1; v_call: TRBV18; cdr3_aa: CASSPFPGQVNTEAFF; cdr3_nt: TGTGCCAGCTCACCGTTTCCGGGACAGGTGAACACTGAAGCTTTCTTT
clone_size: .; j_call: TRBJ2-3; d_call: TRBD2; v_call: TRBV4-1; cdr3_aa: CASSQSERGGTDTQYF; cdr3_nt: TGCGCCAGCAGCCAATCGGAGCGGGGGGGCACAGATACGCAGTATTTT
clone_size: .; j_call: TRBJ2-3; d_call: .; v_call: TRBV6-1; cdr3_aa: CALSADTQYF; cdr3_nt: TGTGCCCTCTCAGCAGATACGCAGTATTTT
clone_size: .; j_call: TRBJ2-7; d_call: TRBD1; v_call: TRBV15; cdr3_aa: CATADGQGVSYEQYF; cdr3_nt: TGTGCCACCGCCGATGGACAGGGAGTGTCGTACGAGCAGTACTTC
clone_size: .; j_call: TRBJ1-1; d_call: .; v_call: TRBV16; cdr3_aa: CASSQTGTEAFF; cdr3_nt: TGTGCCAGCAGCCAAACCGGGACAGAAGCTTTCTTT
clone_size: .; j_call: TRBJ1-1; d_call: .; v_call: TRBV5-1; cdr3_aa: CASSLLAQGNTEAFF; cdr3_nt: TGCGCCAGCAGCTTGCTTGCACAGGGGAACACTGAAGCTTTCTTT
clone_size: .; j_call: TRBJ2-7; d_call: TRBD1; v_call: TRBV4-1; cdr3_aa: CASSQVQAGTGSYEQYF; cdr3_nt: TGCGCCAGCAGCCAAGTCCAGGCCGGGACAGGTTCCTACGAGCAGTACTTC
clone_size: .; j_call: TRBJ2-5; d_call: .; v_call: TRBV6-5; cdr3_aa: CASSRQYLETQYF; cdr3_nt: TGTGCCAGCAGTCGACAGTATCTTGAGACCCAGTACTTC
clone_size: .; j_call: TRBJ2-1; d_call: .; v_call: TRBV6-5; cdr3_aa: CASSSPFAGLGNEQFF; cdr3_nt: TGTGCCAGCAGTTCCCCCTTCGCGGGCCTGGGGAATGAGCAGTTCTTC
clone_size: .; j_call: TRBJ2-2; d_call: TRBD2; v_call: TRBV7-9; cdr3_aa: CASSPTSGDTGELFF; cdr3_nt: TGTGCCAGCAGCCCAACTAGCGGGGATACCGGGGAGCTGTTTTTT
clone_size: .; j_call: TRBJ1-1; d_call: .; v_call: TRBV5-6; cdr3_aa: CASSPPPSLTGGAGTEAFF; cdr3_nt: TGTGCCAGCAGCCCTCCGCCGTCCTTAACGGGGGGGGCTGGGACTGAAGCTTTCTTT
clone_size: .; j_call: TRBJ2-5; d_call: .; v_call: TRBV19; cdr3_aa: CASTTADQETQYF; cdr3_nt: TGTGCCAGTACGACCGCGGACCAAGAGACCCAGTACTTC
clone_size: .; j_call: TRBJ2-1; d_call: .; v_call: TRBV6-5; cdr3_aa: CASSYGSSDYNEQFF; cdr3_nt: TGTGCCAGCAGTTACGGGAGCAGTGACTACAATGAGCAGTTCTTC
clone_size: once; j_call: TRBJ2-5; d_call: TRBD2; v_call: TRBV11-2; cdr3_aa: CASSSLAGPYQETQYF; cdr3_nt: TGTGCCAGCAGCTCGCTAGCGGGACCGTACCAAGAGACCCAGTACTTC